These 11 T cell receptor beta chains originate from one sample sequenced in a study of T cell changes during pregnancy in multiple sclerosis. Profiling relied on immunoSEQ multiplex PCR, and the TCRdb table lists in-frame clones only, not all of them. The data contain tens of thousands of clones, just under 95% of them singletons. Source: peripheral blood, taken after pregnancy. These TCRs come from a female donor in good health, enrolled as a control in a pregnancy study.

The chain couples TRBV7-2 to TRBJ2-1, with D perhaps matching TRBD2 (7 bases). CDR1 is SGHTA and CDR2 is FQGNSA in the germline V gene. Trimming shortened V by 0 bases and J by 7 bases, and 10 bases separated the two germline ends. There are 14 residues in the CDR3. For the CDR3, the DNA is TGTGCCAGCAGCTTAGCGGGGGGGCCAAATGAGCAGTTCTTC. Amino acids: CASSLAGGPNEQFF.

Note on this clone: Other DNA sequences within the sample encode an identical CDR3. This chain joins TRBV11-2 and TRBJ2-1, with D maybe TRBD2 (5 bases). Trimming took off 3 bases at V and 10 bases at J, with 10 bases between the two ends. The germline V gene has CDR1 SGHAT and CDR2 FQNNGV. The CDR3 has 12 residues. CDR3 coding DNA: TGTGCCAGCAGCTTGGATCGCGGGGAGCAGTTCTTC. Translating it yields CASSLDRGEQFF.

The chain links TRBV15 to TRBJ2-1; 14 nucleotides agree with TRBD2. Looked up from germline, CDR1 is LNHNV and CDR2 is YYDKDF (reference sequence). J gave up 8 bases and V 0 bases, and 6 bases lay outside the gene matches. The CDR3 loop spans 17 amino acids. DNA for the CDR3: TGTGCCACCAGCAGAGAAGACGGACTAGCGGGAGGAGATGAGCAGTTCTTC. It yields the protein CATSREDGLAGGDEQFF.

The chain couples TRBV7-9 to TRBJ2-3; maybe TRBD2 (6 bases). CDR1 and CDR2 from the germline V gene are SEHNR and FQNEAQ (reference sequence). V lost 3 bases and J 0 bases, leaving 16 bases between the germline ends. The CDR3 spans 17 residues. CDR3 bases: TGTGCCAGCAGCTTGTCTTGGGTTGCGGGGAGCACAGATACGCAGTATTTT. Translation gives CASSLSWVAGSTDTQYF.

The rearrangement links TRBV7-9 to TRBJ1-4; D is unresolved. Looked up from germline, CDR1 is SEHNR and CDR2 is FQNEAQ (reference sequence). The V and J ends lost 1 base and 3 bases respectively, with 6 bases between them. CDR3 length: 14 residues. The CDR3 here is CASSLGEPNEKLFF. The CDR3 DNA sequence: TGTGCCAGCAGCTTAGGAGAACCTAATGAAAAACTGTTTTTT.

The V and J genes are TRBV7-2 and TRBJ1-6; TRBD1 aligns across 7 bases. This CDR3 is built from 14 residues. V dropped 2 bases and J dropped 7; count of bases not matched to a gene: 2. The V gene's germline CDR1 is SGHTA and CDR2 FQGNSA. CDR3 coding DNA: TGTGCCAGCAGCTTACTACAGGGGAATTCACCCCTCCACTTT. Protein product: CASSLLQGNSPLHF.

The chain joins TRBV4-1 to TRBJ2-1, with TRBD2 identical over 9 bases. The V and J ends lost 0 bases and 1 base, in that order; junction bases with no gene match: 4. The V gene's germline CDR1 is MGHRA and CDR2 YSYEKL. The CDR3 totals 17 residues. CDR3 residues: CASSQEVAGVSYNEQFF. For the CDR3, the DNA is TGCGCCAGCAGCCAAGAGGTAGCGGGAGTATCCTACAATGAGCAGTTCTTC.

The chain combines TRBV4-2 with TRBJ2-1; TRBD1 aligns across 8 bases. The CDR3 runs 15 residues. Germline trimming cut 6 bases from V and 10 bases from J; bases unmatched to any gene: 14. Germline V gene lookup returns CDR1 LGHNA and CDR2 YNFKEQ. The CDR3 protein is CASSQVVRGLKEQFF. CDR3 nucleotide sequence: TGTGCCAGCAGTCAGGTAGTCAGGGGGCTGAAAGAGCAGTTCTTC.

V usage is TRBV25-1 and J usage is TRBJ2-2, with TRBD1 identical over 7 bases. V was pared by 1 base and J by 3 bases, with 2 bases of the junction left unmatched. The CDR3 runs to 15 residues. The germline V gene encodes CDR1 MGHDK and CDR2 SYGVNS. The CDR3 sequence: CASSESDRDTGELFF. The CDR3 bases are TGTGCCAGCAGTGAATCCGACAGGGACACCGGGGAGCTGTTTTTT.

This clone was seen once. This chain joins TRBV10-1 and TRBJ2-5; 10 bases are shared with TRBD2. The V and J ends lost 0 bases and 3 bases, in that order; junction bases with no gene match: 4. Germline V gives CDR1 WNHNN, CDR2 SYGVQD (reference sequence). This CDR3 contains 16 residues. The CDR3 region has the DNA TGCGCCAGCAGTGAGTCGAGAGCGGGGGGGAAAGAGACCCAGTACTTC. It encodes CASSESRAGGKETQYF.

The rearrangement joins TRBV18 to TRBJ1-3; D perhaps matches TRBD1 (5 bases). CDR1 and CDR2 (germline): KGHSH, LQKENI. Trimming took 6 bases from V and 0 from J, leaving 6 bases between them. CDR3 length: 13 amino acids. This chain's CDR3 is CASSDSSGNTIYF. As DNA, the CDR3 is TGTGCCAGCTCCGACAGCTCTGGAAACACCATATATTTT. Together with reference TRBV18 and TRBJ1-3, the CDR3 gives the full variable domain: NAGVMQNPRHLVRRRGQEARLRCSPMKGHSHVYWYRQLPEEGLKFMVYLQKENIIDESGMPKERFSAEFPKEGPSILRIQQVVRGDSAAYFCASSDSSGNTIYFGEGSWLTVV.